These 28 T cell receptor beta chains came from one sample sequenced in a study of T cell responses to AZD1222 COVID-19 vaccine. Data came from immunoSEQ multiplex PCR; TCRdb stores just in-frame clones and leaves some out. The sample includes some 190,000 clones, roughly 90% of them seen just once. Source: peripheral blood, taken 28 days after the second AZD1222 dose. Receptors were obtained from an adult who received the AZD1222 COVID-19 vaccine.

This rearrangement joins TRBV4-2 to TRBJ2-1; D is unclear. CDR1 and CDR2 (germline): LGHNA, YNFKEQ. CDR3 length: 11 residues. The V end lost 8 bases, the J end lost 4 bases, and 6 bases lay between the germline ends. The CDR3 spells CASGRYNEQFF. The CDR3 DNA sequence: TGTGCCAGCGGCAGGTACAATGAGCAGTTCTTC.

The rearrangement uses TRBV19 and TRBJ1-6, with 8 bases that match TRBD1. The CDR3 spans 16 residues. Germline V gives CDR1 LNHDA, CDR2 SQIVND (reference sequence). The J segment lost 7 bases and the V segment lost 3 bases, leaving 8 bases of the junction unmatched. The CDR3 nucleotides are TGTGCCAGTAGTATCCGGACAGGGTCATACAATTCACCCCTCCACTTT. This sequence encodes CASSIRTGSYNSPLHF.

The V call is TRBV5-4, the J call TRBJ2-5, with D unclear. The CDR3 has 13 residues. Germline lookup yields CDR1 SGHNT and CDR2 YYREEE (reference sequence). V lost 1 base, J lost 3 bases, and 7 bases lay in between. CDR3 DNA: TGTGCCAGCAGCTTGCGAGGAGAAGAGACCCAGTACTTC. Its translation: CASSLRGEETQYF. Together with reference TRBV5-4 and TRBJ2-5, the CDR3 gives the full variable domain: ETGVTQSPTHLIKTRGQQVTLRCSSQSGHNTVSWYQQALGQGPQFIFQYYREEENGRGNFPPRFSGLQFPNYSSELNVNALELDDSALYLCASSLRGEETQYFGPGTRLLVL.

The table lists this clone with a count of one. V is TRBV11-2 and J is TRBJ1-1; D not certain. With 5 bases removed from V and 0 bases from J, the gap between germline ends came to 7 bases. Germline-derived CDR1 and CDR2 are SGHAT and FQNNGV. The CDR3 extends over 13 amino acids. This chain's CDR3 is CASSQGMNTEAFF. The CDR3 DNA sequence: TGTGCCAGCAGCCAAGGGATGAACACTGAAGCTTTCTTT. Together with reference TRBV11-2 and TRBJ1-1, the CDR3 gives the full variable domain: EAGVAQSPRYKIIEKRQSVAFWCNPISGHATLYWYQQILGQGPKLLIQFQNNGVVDDSQLPKDRFSAERLKGVDSTLKIQPAKLEDSAVYLCASSQGMNTEAFFGQGTRLTVV.

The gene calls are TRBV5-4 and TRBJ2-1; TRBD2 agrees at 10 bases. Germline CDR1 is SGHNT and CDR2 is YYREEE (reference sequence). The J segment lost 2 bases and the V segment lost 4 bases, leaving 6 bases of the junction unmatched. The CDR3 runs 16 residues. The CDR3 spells CASSPAGGRPYNEQFF. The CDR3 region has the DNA TGTGCCAGCAGCCCAGCGGGGGGGCGACCCTACAATGAGCAGTTCTTC.

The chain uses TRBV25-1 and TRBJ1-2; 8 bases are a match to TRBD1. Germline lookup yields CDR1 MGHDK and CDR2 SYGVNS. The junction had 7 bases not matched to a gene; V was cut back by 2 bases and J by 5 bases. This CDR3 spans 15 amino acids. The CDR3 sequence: CASSEADRAGYGYTF. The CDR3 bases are TGTGCCAGCAGTGAAGCGGACAGGGCGGGGTATGGCTACACCTTC.

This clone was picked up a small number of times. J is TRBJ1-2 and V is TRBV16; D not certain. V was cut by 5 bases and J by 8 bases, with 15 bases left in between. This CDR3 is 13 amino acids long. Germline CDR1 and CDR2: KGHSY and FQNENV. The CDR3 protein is CASSLYTTGGYTF. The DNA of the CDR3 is TGTGCCAGCAGCTTATATACCACGGGAGGCTACACCTTC.

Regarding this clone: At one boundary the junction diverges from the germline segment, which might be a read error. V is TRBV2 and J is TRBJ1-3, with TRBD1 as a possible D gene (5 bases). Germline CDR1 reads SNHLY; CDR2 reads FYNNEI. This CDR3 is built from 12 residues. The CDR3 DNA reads TGTGCCGGCAGGGCGTCTGGAAACACCATATATTTT. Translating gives CAGRASGNTIYF.

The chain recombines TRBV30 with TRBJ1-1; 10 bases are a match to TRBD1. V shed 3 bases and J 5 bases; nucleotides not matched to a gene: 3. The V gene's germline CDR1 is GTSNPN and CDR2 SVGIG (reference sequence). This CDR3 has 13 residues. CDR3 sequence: CAWRDRGKTEAFF. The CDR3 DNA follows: TGTGCCTGGAGGGACAGGGGGAAGACTGAAGCTTTCTTT.

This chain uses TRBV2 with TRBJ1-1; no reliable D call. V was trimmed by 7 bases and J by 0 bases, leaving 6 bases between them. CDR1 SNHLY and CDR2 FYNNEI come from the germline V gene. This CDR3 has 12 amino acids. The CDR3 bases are TGTGCCAGCACAGCAATGAACACTGAAGCTTTCTTT. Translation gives CASTAMNTEAFF. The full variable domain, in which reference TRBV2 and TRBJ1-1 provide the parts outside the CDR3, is EPEVTQTPSHQVTQMGQEVILRCVPISNHLYFYWYRQILGQKVEFLVSFYNNEISEKSEIFDDQFSVERPDGSNFTLKIRSTKLEDSAMYFCASTAMNTEAFFGQGTRLTVV.

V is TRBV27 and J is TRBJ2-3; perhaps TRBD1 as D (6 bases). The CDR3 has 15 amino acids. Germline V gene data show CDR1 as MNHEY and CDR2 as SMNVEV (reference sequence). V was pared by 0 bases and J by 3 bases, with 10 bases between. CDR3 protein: CASSLSQGETDTQYF. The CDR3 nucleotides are TGTGCCAGCAGTTTATCACAGGGCGAAACAGATACGCAGTATTTT.

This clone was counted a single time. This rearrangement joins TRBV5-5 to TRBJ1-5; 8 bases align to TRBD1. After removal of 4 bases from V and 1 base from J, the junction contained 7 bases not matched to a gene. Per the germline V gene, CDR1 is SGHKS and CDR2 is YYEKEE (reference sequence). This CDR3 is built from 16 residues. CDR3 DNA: TGTGCCAGCAGCCGTCTACGACAGGGGAGCAATCAGCCCCAGCATTTT. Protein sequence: CASSRLRQGSNQPQHF.

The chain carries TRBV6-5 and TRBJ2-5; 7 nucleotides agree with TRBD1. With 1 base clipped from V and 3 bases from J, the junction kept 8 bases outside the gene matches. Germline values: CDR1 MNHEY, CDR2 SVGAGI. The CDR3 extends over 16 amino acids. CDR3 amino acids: CASSYFIGTVEETQYF. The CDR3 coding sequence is TGTGCCAGCAGTTACTTTATTGGGACAGTCGAAGAGACCCAGTACTTC.

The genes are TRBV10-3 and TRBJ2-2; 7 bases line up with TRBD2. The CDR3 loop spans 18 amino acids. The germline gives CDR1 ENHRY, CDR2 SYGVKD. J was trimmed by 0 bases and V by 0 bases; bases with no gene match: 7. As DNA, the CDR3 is TGTGCCATCAGTGAGTCCCTCGGGGCGGGGGCGAACACCGGGGAGCTGTTTTTT. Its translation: CAISESLGAGANTGELFF.

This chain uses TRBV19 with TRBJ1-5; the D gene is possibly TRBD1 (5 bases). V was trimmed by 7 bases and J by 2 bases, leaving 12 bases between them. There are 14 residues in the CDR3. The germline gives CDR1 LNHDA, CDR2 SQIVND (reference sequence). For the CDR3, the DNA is TGTGCCAGTAACAAACTAGGGGGCAATCAGCCCCAGCATTTT. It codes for CASNKLGGNQPQHF.

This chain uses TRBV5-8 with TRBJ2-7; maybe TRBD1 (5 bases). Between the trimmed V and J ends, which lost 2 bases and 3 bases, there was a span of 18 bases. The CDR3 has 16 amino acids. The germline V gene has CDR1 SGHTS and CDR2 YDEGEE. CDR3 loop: CASSLIESLGVYEQYF. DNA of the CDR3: TGTGCCAGCAGCTTAATCGAATCTTTAGGGGTCTACGAGCAGTACTTC.

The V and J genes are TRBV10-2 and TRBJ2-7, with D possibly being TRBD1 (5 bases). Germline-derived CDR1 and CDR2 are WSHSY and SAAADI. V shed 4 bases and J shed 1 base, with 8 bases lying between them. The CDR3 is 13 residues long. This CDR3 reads CASSVDRSYEQYF. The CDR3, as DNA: TGCGCCAGCAGTGTCGACAGATCCTACGAGCAGTACTTC.

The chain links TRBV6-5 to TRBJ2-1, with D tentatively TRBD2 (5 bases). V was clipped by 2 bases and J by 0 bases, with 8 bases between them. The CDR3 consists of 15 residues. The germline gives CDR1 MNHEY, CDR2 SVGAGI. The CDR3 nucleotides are TGTGCCAGCAGTTACGCGGGCGACTCCTACAATGAGCAGTTCTTC. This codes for CASSYAGDSYNEQFF.

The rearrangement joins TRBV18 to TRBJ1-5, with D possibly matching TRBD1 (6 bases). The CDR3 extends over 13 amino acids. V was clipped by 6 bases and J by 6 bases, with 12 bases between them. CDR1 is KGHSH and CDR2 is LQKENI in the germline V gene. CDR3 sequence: CASSPGAGQPQHF. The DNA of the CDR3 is TGTGCCAGCTCCCCAGGGGCGGGTCAGCCCCAGCATTTT.

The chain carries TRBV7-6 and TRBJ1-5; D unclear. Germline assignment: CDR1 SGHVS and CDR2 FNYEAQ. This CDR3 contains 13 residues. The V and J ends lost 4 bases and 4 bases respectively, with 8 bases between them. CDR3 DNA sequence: TGTGCCAGCAGCTCGCAGCAGAATCAGCCCCAGCATTTT. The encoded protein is CASSSQQNQPQHF.

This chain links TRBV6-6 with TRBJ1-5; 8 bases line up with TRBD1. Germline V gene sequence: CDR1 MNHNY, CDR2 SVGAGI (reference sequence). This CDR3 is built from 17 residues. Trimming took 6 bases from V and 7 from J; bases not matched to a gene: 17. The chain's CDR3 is CASSRTDRGQLRQPQHF. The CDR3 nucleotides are TGTGCCAGCAGCCGAACAGACAGGGGCCAGTTGAGACAGCCCCAGCATTTT.

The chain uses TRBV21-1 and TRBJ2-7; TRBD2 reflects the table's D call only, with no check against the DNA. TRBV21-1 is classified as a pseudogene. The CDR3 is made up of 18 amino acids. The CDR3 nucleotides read TGTGCCAGCAGCAAAGGATCGGTCCGGGGGGAGCCTGATTACGAGCAGTACTTC. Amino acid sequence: CASSKGSVRGEPDYEQYF.

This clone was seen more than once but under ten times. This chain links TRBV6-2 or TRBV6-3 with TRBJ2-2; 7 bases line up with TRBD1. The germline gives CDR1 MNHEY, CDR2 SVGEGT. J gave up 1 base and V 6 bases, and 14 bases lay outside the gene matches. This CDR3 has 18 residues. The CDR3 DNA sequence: TGTGCCAGCAGCACTTACGGGATTCGACAGGGGAACACCGGGGAGCTGTTTTTT. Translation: CASSTYGIRQGNTGELFF.

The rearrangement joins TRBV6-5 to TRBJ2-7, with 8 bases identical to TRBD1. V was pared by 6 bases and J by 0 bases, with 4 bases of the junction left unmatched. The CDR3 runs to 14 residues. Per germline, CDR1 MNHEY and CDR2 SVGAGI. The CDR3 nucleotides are TGTGCCAGCAGGCGGACAGGGAGCTCCTACGAGCAGTACTTC. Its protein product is CASRRTGSSYEQYF.

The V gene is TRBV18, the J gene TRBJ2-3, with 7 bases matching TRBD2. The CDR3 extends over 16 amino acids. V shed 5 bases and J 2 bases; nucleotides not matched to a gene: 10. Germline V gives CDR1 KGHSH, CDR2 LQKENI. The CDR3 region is CASSISKRGVTDTQYF. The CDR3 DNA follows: TGTGCCAGCTCAATATCTAAGCGGGGAGTCACAGATACGCAGTATTTT.

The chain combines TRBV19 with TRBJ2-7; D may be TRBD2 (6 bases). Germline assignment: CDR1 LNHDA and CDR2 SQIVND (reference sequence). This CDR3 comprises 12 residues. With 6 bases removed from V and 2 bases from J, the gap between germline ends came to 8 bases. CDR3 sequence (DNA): TGTGCCAGTAGCGGACTACCCTACGAGCAGTACTTC. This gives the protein CASSGLPYEQYF.

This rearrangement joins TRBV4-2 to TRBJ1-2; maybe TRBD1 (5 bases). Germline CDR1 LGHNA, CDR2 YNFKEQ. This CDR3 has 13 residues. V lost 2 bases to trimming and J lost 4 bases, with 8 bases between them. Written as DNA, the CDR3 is TGTGCCAGCAGCCAAATCGACAGCTATGGCTACACCTTC. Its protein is CASSQIDSYGYTF.

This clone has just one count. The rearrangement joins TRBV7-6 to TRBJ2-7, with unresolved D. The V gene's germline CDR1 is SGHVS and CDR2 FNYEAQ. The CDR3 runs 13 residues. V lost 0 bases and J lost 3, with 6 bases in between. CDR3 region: CASSLAELYEQYF. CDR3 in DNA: TGTGCCAGCAGCTTAGCCGAGCTCTACGAGCAGTACTTC.